This T cell receptor (beta chain) was captured in a study of cytomegalovirus exposure and HLA in healthy donors. Repertoires were generated with immunoSEQ multiplex PCR, while TCRdb's copy carries only in-frame clones and drops some. The sample shows about 130,000 clones, around nine tenths of them seen only once. This CDR3 has 14 amino acids. Germline-derived CDR1 and CDR2 are MGHRA and YSYEKL. V gave up 4 bases and J gave up 8 bases; unmatched junction bases: 6. This clonotype originated in a woman younger than 30 in good health and CMV-seronegative. The sample consisted of PBMCs. The chain is built from TRBV4-1 and TRBJ2-1; TRBD1 matches at 9 bases. The CDR3 region has the DNA TGCGCCAGCAGCCGAGGACAGGGGTCCTATGAGCAGTTCTTC. It translates to CASSRGQGSYEQFF.